Listed here is a single TCR beta chain. Antigen unknown. This specimen comes from a study of beta chain features in type 1 diabetes. Study observations and caveats: Fewer junction insertions and more nucleotide deletions appeared in type 1 diabetes patients. A moderate, significant TCRB CDR3 shortening appeared in type 1 diabetes across four CD4+ subsets. A greater similarity of naive, central memory and Treg TCRB repertoires was seen among patients than among healthy donors.

Expressed TCRB transcripts were sequenced, since all the RNA that had been isolated was reverse transcribed. TCRdb keeps only in-frame clones here, not all; method: immunoSEQ multiplex PCR. The repertoire consists of under 850,000 clones, with around 15% occurring once and the leading ten covering 0.022%. Looked up from germline, CDR1 is MNHEY and CDR2 is SVGAGI. The CDR3 is made up of 15 amino acids. Trimming took off 10 bases at V and 2 bases at J, with 18 bases between the two ends. Sequencing was performed on naive CD4+ T cells from blood. The chain is built from TRBV6-5 and TRBJ1-5, with unresolved D. The source of this sequence is a man younger than 35 with type 1 diabetes. The chain's CDR3 is CATRGDPRGNQPQHF. DNA of the CDR3: TGTGCCACCCGAGGAGACCCGAGGGGCAATCAGCCCCAGCATTTT.